This T cell receptor beta chain originates from a study of T-cell reconstitution after alpha-beta-depleted transplantation in children. It was with unique molecular identifiers that the TCRbeta library was prepared. TCRdb reprocessed the PCR reads via MiXCR and lists one record per CDR3 protein. Of around 380,000 distinct CDR3 sequences in the sample, roughly 10% were seen once. This clonotype was found many times. Germline values: CDR1 SGHRS, CDR2 YFSETQ. This CDR3 has 15 residues. Trimming removed 0 bases from V and 8 bases from J; junction bases left unmatched: 5. The receptor was isolated from a human donor who donated a stem cell graft to a child with acute myeloid leukemia. V and J are TRBV5-1 and TRBJ2-1; 10 bases map to TRBD1. Here the sequenced sample was PBMCs from the stem cell graft donor, taken from the stem cell graft. This CDR3 reads CASSLGQGASHEQFF. CDR3 bases: TGCGCCAGCAGCTTGGGACAGGGGGCTAGCCATGAGCAGTTCTTC.